The following is a T cell receptor (beta chain) sequence with its context. Its antigen is not known. Assay: immunoSEQ multiplex PCR; the TCRdb copy retains only in-frame clones and omits some. The table has fewer than 3 million clones, approximately 90% seen once. Subsets obtained from CD4+ cells comprised CD45RA+ naive and CD45RA-negative memory cells. This specimen belongs to a study of shared clonotypes between healthy human individuals. About the research overall: The study drew on two women and a few men aged 18 to 49 as donors. Study outcomes and limitations: There were few donors, and this limited the genetic and exposure-history diversity represented. Depth was large, yet rarefaction showed that sorted-subset sequencing was incomplete.

Losses at the gene ends were 2 bases for V and 8 bases for J; bases not matched to a gene: 5. Germline V CDR1 and CDR2: MDHEN, SYDVKM. This CDR3 has 15 residues. V and J are TRBV28 and TRBJ2-1; 11 positions match TRBD2. Sequenced sample: naive CD4+ T cells from PBMCs. Subset of the sample: CD45RA+ positively selected. This TCR came from a man aged 18 to 30 in good health. Some clones in this sample may be carry-over from other donors' samples. The CDR3 here is CASSLATSGVDEQFF. CDR3 coding DNA: TGTGCCAGCAGTTTAGCGACTAGCGGGGTGGATGAGCAGTTCTTC. Complete variable domain (other parts from reference TRBV28 and TRBJ2-1): DVKVTQSSRYLVKRTGEKVFLECVQDMDHENMFWYRQDPGLGLRLIYFSYDVKMKEKGDIPEGYSVSREKKERFSLILESASTNQTSMYLCASSLATSGVDEQFFGPGTRLTVL.